This T cell receptor beta chain was sequenced for a study of blood T cell repertoires in COVID-19. Libraries were prepared by immunoSEQ multiplex PCR; TCRdb keeps only in-frame clonotypes and omits some of them. The sample yields 90,000 to 100,000 clones, about 89% seen once. Per the germline V gene, CDR1 is SGHKS and CDR2 is YYEKEE (reference sequence). CDR3 length equals 16 residues. J gave up 7 bases and V 3 bases, and 10 bases lay outside the gene matches. This TCR derives from a man aged 50-60 years with COVID-19, enrolled during active disease. This chain uses TRBV5-5 with TRBJ1-2, with 12 bases aligning to TRBD1. The material sequenced was peripheral blood. Written as DNA, the CDR3 is TGTGCCAGCAGCTGGAATCCGGGACAGGGGGCGCTTGGCTACACCTTC. The encoded protein is CASSWNPGQGALGYTF.